This record concerns one TCR beta chain sequence. It has no known antigen specificity. Per-base quality was not reported, and no clone a single base away is much larger than it. The CDR3 holds 15 amino acids from the cysteine to the phenylalanine. Only CDR3 DNA is held: 45 bases, read in frame from base 1. CDR1 MGHRA and CDR2 YSYEKL are derived from the germline V gene. V is shortened by 5 bases, J by 4 bases, and the region joining them spans 15 bases. This sample stems from a study of blood T cell repertoires in COVID-19 (dated by TCRdb to 2018 to 2021). Regarding the research as a whole: Samples covering the acute and convalescent phases of COVID-19 were provided by collaborators in the United States, Italy and Spain. The dataset comprised deeply sampled blood TCRbeta repertoires from subjects exposed to, actively infected with, or recovered from COVID-19. The samples were drawn from two sources: the first 160 participants of the ongoing ImmuneRACE study, and 1,254 subjects contributed by 6 global collaborators. The sample metadata nearly always contained a de-identified subject ID, COVID-19 status, age in years and sex. The material from the prospective study consisted of cDNA or gDNA derived from T cells, B-cell-depleted T cells, or PBMCs. A freely available public database, intended as a resource for researchers studying the immune response to SARS-CoV-2, is where the repertoires were released. Where HLA class I and class II types were available, the types were taken from metadata supplied by the sample provider, not from assay-based typing.

Broader findings and caveats from the paper: The quantity of clinical and demographic metadata differed by source and by participant and was supplied without curation.

Participants in the prospective study were enrolled through a virtual design, were aged 18 to 89 years, and lived in fewer than 30 United States geographic areas. In the prospective study, participants were assigned to cohorts based on the clinical history participants reported in a screening survey and a study questionnaire. ImmuneRACE Cohort 3 recovered participants were defined by two consecutive negative NP/OP PCR tests, healthcare professional clearance, or symptom resolution. In the prospective study, mobile phlebotomists collected whole blood, serum and a nasopharyngeal or oropharyngeal swab from each participant. Prospective study participants could optionally give additional blood draws and questionnaires over an approximately two-month period. Before DNA extraction, prospective study blood samples were shipped either frozen or at room temperature. TCRbeta CDR3 regions were amplified from genomic DNA using the immunoSEQ Assay, a bias-controlled multiplex PCR. On the study's bioinformatics: Nucleated cell counts per sample were estimated from amplification of reference gene primers within the assay. Sequence reads were collapsed and filtered to measure the absolute abundance of every unique TCRbeta CDR3 rearrangement. For each sample, productive Simpson clonality was calculated by taking the square root of Simpson's diversity index across productive rearrangements. Imported from immuneACCESS, the table was reduced by TCRdb to in-frame sequences with V and J called. These copies leave out some clones; in studies compared against another copy, an unresolved V gene accounts for under half, and the cause of the remainder is not known. The D gene and trimming were derived from the DNA, and the V and J assignments and clone size from that table. The table for this sample lists around 400,000 clones; approximately 89% of them were counted only once. Jointly, the top ten make up less than 2% of the sample.

The receptor chain draws on TRBV4-1 and TRBJ1-5, with the D gene not clear enough to name. This receptor was taken from a woman between 25 and 40 years old who had recovered from COVID-19. The specimen was PBMCs or T cells enriched from blood (not recorded which). The nucleotides read TGCGCCAGCAGCGCCTCCCCGAGGGTGAATCAGCCCCAGCATTTT. Its translation reads: CASSASPRVNQPQHF.